Following are 10 T cell receptor beta chains from one sample sequenced in a study of T-cell reconstitution after alpha-beta-depleted transplantation in children. The library targeted TCRbeta and was prepared with unique molecular identifiers. One entry per CDR3 protein, called by TCRdb with MiXCR from the PCR reads. The sample has around 200,000 distinct CDR3 sequences, more than 15% seen once. The material sequenced was PBMCs, mostly from graft donor cells, taken 360 days after TCRalphabeta/CD19-depleted stem cell transplant. Receptors originate from a male patient between 2 and 9 years old who had a stem cell transplant for acute lymphoblastic leukemia, so the T cells may come from the graft donor.

This clonotype was observed a handful of times. The chain links TRBV7-2 to TRBJ2-7, with D possibly TRBD2 on 5 matching bases. The V and J ends lost 4 bases and 2 bases respectively, with 18 bases between them. This CDR3 contains 16 residues. Germline CDR1 is SGHTA and CDR2 is FQGNSA. The CDR3 sequence is CASSSGMTGSTYEQYF. DNA of the CDR3: TGTGCCAGCAGCTCCGGGATGACGGGGTCTACCTACGAGCAGTACTTC.

V is TRBV12-3 or TRBV12-4 and J is TRBJ2-2; the match to TRBD1 covers 8 bases. V was clipped by 6 bases and J by 8 bases; unmatched bases: 14. This CDR3 has 16 amino acids. CDR3 bases: TGTGCCAGCAGGCCCGGACAGGGTGGGATGCTAGGGGAGCTGTTTTTT. This gives the protein CASRPGQGGMLGELFF.

This rearrangement joins TRBV6-1 to TRBJ2-6; 10 nucleotides match TRBD1. The junction had 6 bases not matched to a gene; V was cut back by 6 bases and J by 4 bases. The CDR3 has 16 amino acids. CDR1 and CDR2 (germline): MNHNS, SASEGT. CDR3 bases: TGTGCCAGCAGAGACAGGGGGCGGTCAGGGGCCAACGTCCTGACTTTC. Translated: CASRDRGRSGANVLTF.

This chain links TRBV6-4 with TRBJ2-1; 8 positions agree with TRBD2. Unmatched junction bases numbered 15, after V lost 5 bases and J lost 9 bases. Germline CDR1 reads MRHNA; CDR2 reads SNTAGT. The length of the CDR3 is 16 residues. DNA for the CDR3: TGTGCCAGCAGTCCCCCAGGTTTGCGGGGGGCTGTTGAGCAGTTCTTC. As protein: CASSPPGLRGAVEQFF.

This clonotype has just a few counts. The chain links TRBV5-4 to TRBJ2-5; 7 bases match TRBD1. Germline loops: CDR1 SGHNT, CDR2 YYREEE (reference sequence). This CDR3 spans 13 amino acids. J lost 5 bases, V lost 0 bases, and 1 base had no gene match. The CDR3 sequence is CASSLVTGETQYF. The CDR3, as DNA: TGTGCCAGCAGCTTGGTGACAGGGGAGACCCAGTACTTC.

This clonotype was observed at least ten times. This chain uses TRBV7-9 with TRBJ2-3; D remains unclear. The CDR3 consists of 16 residues. V lost 6 bases to trimming and J lost 0 bases, with 16 bases between them. The germline CDR1 and CDR2 sequences are SEHNR and FQNEAQ (reference sequence). CDR3: CASSIGPRSSTDTQYF. In DNA, the CDR3 is TGTGCCAGCAGTATAGGGCCTCGGTCTAGCACAGATACGCAGTATTTT.

The chain uses TRBV7-6 and TRBJ2-7; 7 nucleotides match TRBD1. CDR3 size: 16 residues. Germline loops: CDR1 SGHVS, CDR2 FNYEAQ. The V gene end was trimmed by 2 bases and the J gene end by 0 bases; junction bases not matched to a gene: 7. In DNA, the CDR3 is TGTGCCAGCAGCTTACACAGGGGATTTGGCTCCTACGAGCAGTACTTC. It translates to CASSLHRGFGSYEQYF.

The genes are TRBV6-5 and TRBJ2-1; 8 bases match TRBD2. Germline V gene data show CDR1 as MNHEY and CDR2 as SVGAGI. This CDR3 spans 15 amino acids. With V trimmed by 3 bases and J by 8 bases, 9 bases remained unmatched. The CDR3 DNA follows: TGTGCCAGCAGTTATTGGCGGGGGGCGGGGGATGAGCAGTTCTTC. Its protein product is CASSYWRGAGDEQFF.

The chain employs TRBV11-1 and TRBJ2-3, with 10 bases matching TRBD1. V shed 1 base and J 2 bases; nucleotides not matched to a gene: 18. The germline V gene encodes CDR1 SGHAT and CDR2 FQDESV (reference sequence). The length of the CDR3 is 21 residues. In DNA form, the CDR3 reads TGTGCCAGCAGCTTAGTCCGGGACAGGGGCCCGATTTCGCTCCACACAGATACGCAGTATTTT. It is translated as CASSLVRDRGPISLHTDTQYF.

This clonotype was observed many times. The rearrangement joins TRBV3-1 to TRBJ2-2, with unresolved D. Germline V gene data show CDR1 as LGHDT and CDR2 as YNNKEL (reference sequence). Trimming took off 4 bases at V and 9 bases at J, with 6 bases between the two ends. The CDR3 is made up of 11 amino acids. The CDR3 region is CASSRGRELFF. The CDR3 DNA reads TGTGCCAGCAGCCGAGGCCGGGAGCTGTTTTTT.